This TCR beta chain was documented in a study of CD8 T cells in Susac syndrome. V dropped 4 bases and J dropped 2 bases, with 13 bases sitting between them. Germline V gene sequence: CDR1 DFQATT, CDR2 SNEGSKA (reference sequence). The CDR3 is 14 amino acids. TEMRA cells were FACS-enriched, with CD8+ and CD4+ T cells isolated negatively. After extraction with the RNeasy kit, roughly 0.45 to 1 ug of the RNA was reverse transcribed using random hexamers. Amplification of TCR beta CDR3 used immunoSEQ multiplex PCR across 54 Vbeta and 13 Jbeta. TCRdb ran MiXCR on the immunoSEQ multiplex PCR reads and lists one entry per CDR3 protein. The data show 150,000 to 200,000 distinct CDR3 sequences, approximately 94% seen once.

The clonotype was recovered from a human donor with multiple sclerosis. The V and J genes are TRBV20-1 and TRBJ2-3, with D tentatively TRBD1 or TRBD2 (6 bases each). Sequenced: CD4+ T cells from PBMCs. CDR3 DNA sequence: TGCAGTGCTAAAAAGGGGGGCGTCACAGATACGCAGTATTTT. Residues: CSAKKGGVTDTQYF.